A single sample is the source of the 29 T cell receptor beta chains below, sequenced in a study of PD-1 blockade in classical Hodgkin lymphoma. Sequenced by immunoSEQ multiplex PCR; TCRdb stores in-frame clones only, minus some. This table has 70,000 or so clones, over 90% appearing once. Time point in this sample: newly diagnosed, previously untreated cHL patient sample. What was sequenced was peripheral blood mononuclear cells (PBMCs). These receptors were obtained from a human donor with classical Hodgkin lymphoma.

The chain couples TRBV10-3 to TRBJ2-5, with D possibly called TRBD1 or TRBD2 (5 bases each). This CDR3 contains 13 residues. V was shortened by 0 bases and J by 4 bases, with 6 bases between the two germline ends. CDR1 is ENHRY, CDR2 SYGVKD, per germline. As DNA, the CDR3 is TGTGCCATCAGTGAGTCGAGGGGAGAGACCCAGTACTTC. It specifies CAISESRGETQYF.

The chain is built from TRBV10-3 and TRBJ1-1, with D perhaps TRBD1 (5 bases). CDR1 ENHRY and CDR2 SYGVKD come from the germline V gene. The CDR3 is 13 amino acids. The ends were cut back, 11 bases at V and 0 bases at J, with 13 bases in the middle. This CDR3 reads CAGRGELNTEAFF. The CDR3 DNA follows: TGTGCCGGGAGAGGGGAGTTGAACACTGAAGCTTTCTTT.

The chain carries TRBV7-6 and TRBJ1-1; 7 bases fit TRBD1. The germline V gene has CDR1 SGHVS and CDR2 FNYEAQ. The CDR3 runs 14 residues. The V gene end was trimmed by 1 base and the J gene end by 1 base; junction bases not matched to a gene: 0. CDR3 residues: CASSLGQGNTEAFF. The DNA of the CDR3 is TGTGCCAGCAGCTTAGGACAGGGGAACACTGAAGCTTTCTTT.

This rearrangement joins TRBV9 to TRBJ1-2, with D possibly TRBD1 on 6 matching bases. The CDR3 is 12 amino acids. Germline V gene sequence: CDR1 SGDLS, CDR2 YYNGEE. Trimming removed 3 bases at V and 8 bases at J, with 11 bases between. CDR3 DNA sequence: TGTGCCAGCAGCGCCGGACAGTTCGGCTACACCTTC. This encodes CASSAGQFGYTF.

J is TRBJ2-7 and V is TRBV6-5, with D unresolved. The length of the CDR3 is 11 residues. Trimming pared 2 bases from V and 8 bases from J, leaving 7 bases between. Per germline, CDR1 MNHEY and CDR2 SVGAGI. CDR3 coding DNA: TGTGCCAGCAGTTACCTCAATAAGCAGTACTTC. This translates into CASSYLNKQYF.

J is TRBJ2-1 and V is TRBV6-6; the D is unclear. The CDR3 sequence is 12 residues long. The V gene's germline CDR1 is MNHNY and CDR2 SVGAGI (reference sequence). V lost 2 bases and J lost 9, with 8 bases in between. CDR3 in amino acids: CASSYADAEQFF. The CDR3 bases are TGTGCCAGCAGTTACGCCGACGCTGAGCAGTTCTTC.

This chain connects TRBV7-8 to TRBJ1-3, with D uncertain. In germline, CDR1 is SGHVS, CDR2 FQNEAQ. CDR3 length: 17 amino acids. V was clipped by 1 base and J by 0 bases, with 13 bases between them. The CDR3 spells CASSLGSYRTSGNTIYF. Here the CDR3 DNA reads TGTGCCAGCAGCTTAGGATCTTACAGAACCTCTGGAAACACCATATATTTT.

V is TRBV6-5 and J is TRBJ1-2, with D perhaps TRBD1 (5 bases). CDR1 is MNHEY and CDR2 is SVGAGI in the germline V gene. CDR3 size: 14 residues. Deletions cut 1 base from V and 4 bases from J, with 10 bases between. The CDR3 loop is CASSYLRGGYGYTF. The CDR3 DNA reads TGTGCCAGCAGTTACTTACGGGGGGGCTATGGCTACACCTTC.

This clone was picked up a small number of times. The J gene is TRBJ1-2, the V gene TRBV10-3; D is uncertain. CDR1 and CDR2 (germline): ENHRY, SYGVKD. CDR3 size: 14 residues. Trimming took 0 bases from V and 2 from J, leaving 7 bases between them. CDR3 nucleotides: TGTGCCATCAGTGAGTCAAGGGTAAACTATGGCTACACCTTC. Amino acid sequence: CAISESRVNYGYTF.

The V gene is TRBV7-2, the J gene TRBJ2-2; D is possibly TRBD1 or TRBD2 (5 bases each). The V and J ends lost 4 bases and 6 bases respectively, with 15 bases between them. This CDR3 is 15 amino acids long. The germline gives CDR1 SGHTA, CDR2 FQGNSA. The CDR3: CASSSLGRGPGELFF. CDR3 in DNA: TGTGCCAGCAGCTCCCTCGGACGGGGACCCGGGGAGCTGTTTTTT. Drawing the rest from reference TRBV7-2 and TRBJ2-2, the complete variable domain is GAGVSQSPSNKVTEKGKDVELRCDPISGHTALYWYRQSLGQGLEFLIYFQGNSAPDKSGLPSDRFSAERTGGSVSTLTIQRTQQEDSAVYLCASSSLGRGPGELFFGEGSRLTVL.

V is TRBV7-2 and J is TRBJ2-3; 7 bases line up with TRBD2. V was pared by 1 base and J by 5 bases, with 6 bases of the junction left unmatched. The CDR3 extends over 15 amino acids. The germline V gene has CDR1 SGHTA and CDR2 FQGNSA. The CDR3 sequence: CASSLEAGDQDTQYF. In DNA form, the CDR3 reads TGTGCCAGCAGCTTAGAGGCGGGGGATCAAGATACGCAGTATTTT.

CDR3 residues: CASGLMSRGDGYTF. CDR3 DNA: TGTGCTAGTGGTTTGATGTCGCGGGGGGATGGCTACACCTTC. This chain connects TRBV12-5 to TRBJ1-2, with D tentatively TRBD1 (5 bases). Trimming removed 2 bases from V and 6 bases from J, with 13 bases in between. Germline CDR1 and CDR2: LGHNT and FRNRAP. The CDR3 spans 14 residues.

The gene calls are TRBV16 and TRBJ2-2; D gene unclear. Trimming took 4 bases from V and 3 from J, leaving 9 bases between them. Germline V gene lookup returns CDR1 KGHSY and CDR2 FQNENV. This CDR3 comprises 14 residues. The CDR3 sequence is CASSRNADTGELFF. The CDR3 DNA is TGTGCCAGCAGCCGAAATGCGGACACCGGGGAGCTGTTTTTT.

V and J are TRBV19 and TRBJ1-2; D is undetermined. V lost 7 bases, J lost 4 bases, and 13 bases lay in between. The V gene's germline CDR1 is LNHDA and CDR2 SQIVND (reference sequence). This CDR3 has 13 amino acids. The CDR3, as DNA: TGTGCCAGTAAGTCCATGGCAGCCTATGGCTACACCTTC. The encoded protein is CASKSMAAYGYTF.

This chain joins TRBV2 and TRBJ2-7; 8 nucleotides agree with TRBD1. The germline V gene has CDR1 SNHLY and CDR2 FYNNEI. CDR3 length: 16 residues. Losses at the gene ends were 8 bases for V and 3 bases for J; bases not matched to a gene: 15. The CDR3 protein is CASQKGGQGANYEQYF. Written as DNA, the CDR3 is TGTGCCAGCCAAAAAGGGGGCCAGGGGGCAAACTACGAGCAGTACTTC.

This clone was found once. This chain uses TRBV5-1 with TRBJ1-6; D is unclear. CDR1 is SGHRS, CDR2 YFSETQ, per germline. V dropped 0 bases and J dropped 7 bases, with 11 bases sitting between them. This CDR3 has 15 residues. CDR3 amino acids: CASSLEARNNSPLHF. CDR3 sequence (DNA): TGCGCCAGCAGCTTGGAGGCTCGGAACAATTCACCCCTCCACTTT.

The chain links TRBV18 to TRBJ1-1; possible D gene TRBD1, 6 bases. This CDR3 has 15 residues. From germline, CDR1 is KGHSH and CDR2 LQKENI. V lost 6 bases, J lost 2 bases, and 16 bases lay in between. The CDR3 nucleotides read TGTGCCAGCTCCGATTCAGGGGTCGGTAACACTGAAGCTTTCTTT. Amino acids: CASSDSGVGNTEAFF.

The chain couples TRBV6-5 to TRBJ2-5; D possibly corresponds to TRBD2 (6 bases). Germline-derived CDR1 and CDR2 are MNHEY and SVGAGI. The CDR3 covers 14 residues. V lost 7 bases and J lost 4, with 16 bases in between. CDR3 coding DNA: TGTGCCAGCACTAGTAATTGGGGAGGAGAGACCCAGTACTTC. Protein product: CASTSNWGGETQYF.

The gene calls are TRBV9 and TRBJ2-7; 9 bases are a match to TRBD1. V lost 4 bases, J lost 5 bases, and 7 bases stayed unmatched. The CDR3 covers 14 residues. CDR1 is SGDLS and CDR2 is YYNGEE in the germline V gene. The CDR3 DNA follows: TGTGCCAGCAGCCCGGGACAGGGAATAAACGAGCAGTACTTC. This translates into CASSPGQGINEQYF. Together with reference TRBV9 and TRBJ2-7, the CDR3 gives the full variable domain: DSGVTQTPKHLITATGQRVTLRCSPRSGDLSVYWYQQSLDQGLQFLIQYYNGEERAKGNILERFSAQQFPDLHSELNLSSLELGDSALYFCASSPGQGINEQYFGPGTRLTVT.

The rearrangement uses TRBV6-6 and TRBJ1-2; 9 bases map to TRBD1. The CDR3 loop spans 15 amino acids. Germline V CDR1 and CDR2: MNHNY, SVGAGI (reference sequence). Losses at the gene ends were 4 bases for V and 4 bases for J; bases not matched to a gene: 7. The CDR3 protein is CASSFGGQGGYGYTF. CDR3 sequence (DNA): TGTGCCAGCAGTTTTGGGGGACAGGGTGGCTATGGCTACACCTTC.

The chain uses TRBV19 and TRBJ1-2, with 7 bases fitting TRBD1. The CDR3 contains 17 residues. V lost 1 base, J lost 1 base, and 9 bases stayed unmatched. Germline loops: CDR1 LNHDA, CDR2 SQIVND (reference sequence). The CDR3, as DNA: TGTGCCAGTAGTATAGTGAGACAGGGCTACTTTAACTATGGCTACACCTTC. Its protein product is CASSIVRQGYFNYGYTF.

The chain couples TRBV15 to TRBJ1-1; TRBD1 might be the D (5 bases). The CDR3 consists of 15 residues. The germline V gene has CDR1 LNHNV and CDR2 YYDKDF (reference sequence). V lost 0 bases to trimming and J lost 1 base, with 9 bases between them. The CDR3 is CATSRDLTGNTEAFF. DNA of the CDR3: TGTGCCACCAGCAGAGATCTAACAGGGAACACTGAAGCTTTCTTT.

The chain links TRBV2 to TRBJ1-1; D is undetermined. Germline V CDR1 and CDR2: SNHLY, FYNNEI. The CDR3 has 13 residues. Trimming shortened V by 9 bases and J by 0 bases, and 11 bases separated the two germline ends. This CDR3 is CASLGLMNTEAFF. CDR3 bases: TGTGCCAGTTTAGGGTTAATGAACACTGAAGCTTTCTTT.

CDR3 in DNA: TGCGCCAGCAGCCAAGAGCGGAGCTCCTACGAGCAGTACTTC. Protein sequence: CASSQERSSYEQYF. The chain joins TRBV4-1 to TRBJ2-7; D gene unclear. Trimming cost V 0 bases and J 0 bases, with 6 bases left between them. This CDR3 is 14 amino acids long. The germline V gene encodes CDR1 MGHRA and CDR2 YSYEKL.

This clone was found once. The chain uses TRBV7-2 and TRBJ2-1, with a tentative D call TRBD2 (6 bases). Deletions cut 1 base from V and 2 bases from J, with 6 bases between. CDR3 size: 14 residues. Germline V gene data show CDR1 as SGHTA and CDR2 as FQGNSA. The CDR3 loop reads CASSLVAAYNEQFF. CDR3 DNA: TGTGCCAGCAGCTTAGTAGCGGCCTACAATGAGCAGTTCTTC.

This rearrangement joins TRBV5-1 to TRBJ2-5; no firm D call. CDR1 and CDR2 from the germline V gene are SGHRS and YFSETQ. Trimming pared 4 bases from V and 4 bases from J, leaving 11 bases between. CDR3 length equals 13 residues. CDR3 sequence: CASSAQGAETQYF. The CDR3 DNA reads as TGCGCCAGCAGCGCACAAGGTGCAGAGACCCAGTACTTC.

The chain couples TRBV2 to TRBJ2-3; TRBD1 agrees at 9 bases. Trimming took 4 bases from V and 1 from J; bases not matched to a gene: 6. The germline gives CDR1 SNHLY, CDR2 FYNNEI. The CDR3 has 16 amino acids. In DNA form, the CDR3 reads TGTGCCAGCAGTGGACCAGGACAGGGGCGCACAGATACGCAGTATTTT. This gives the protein CASSGPGQGRTDTQYF.

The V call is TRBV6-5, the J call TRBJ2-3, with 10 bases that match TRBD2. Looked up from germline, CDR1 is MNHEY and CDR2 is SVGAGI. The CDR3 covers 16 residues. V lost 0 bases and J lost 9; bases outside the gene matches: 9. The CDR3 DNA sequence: TGTGCCAGCAGTTACTCCGGGACTAGCGATCCCGAGACGCAGTATTTT. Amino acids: CASSYSGTSDPETQYF.

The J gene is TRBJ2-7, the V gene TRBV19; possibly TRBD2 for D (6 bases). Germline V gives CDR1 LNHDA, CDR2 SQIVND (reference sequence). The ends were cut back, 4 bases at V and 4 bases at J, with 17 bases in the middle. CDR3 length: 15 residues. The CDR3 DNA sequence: TGTGCCAGTAGTACCCGTCCGGGAGCGGTATACGAGCAGTACTTC. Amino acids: CASSTRPGAVYEQYF.